Listed here are 15 T cell receptor beta chains from one sample, sequenced in a study of blood T cell repertoires in COVID-19. Repertoires were generated with immunoSEQ multiplex PCR, while TCRdb's copy carries only in-frame clones and drops some. The table includes some 400,000 clones, about nine tenths detected once. Sample: PBMCs or T cells enriched from blood (not recorded which). These TCRs come from a woman aged 25 to 45 who had recovered from COVID-19.

The chain recombines TRBV30 with TRBJ2-7, with TRBD1 matching 11 bases. The length of the CDR3 is 17 residues. V dropped 0 bases and J dropped 6; count of bases not matched to a gene: 13. The germline V gene encodes CDR1 GTSNPN and CDR2 SVGIG (reference sequence). The CDR3 sequence: CAWSVSFWDRGDSEQYF. The CDR3 nucleotides are TGTGCCTGGAGTGTATCTTTTTGGGACAGGGGGGATTCCGAGCAGTACTTC.

This rearrangement joins TRBV28 to TRBJ1-3; D might be TRBD1 (5 bases). V gave up 2 bases and J gave up 4 bases, with 12 bases separating them. The CDR3 covers 15 residues. Germline V gives CDR1 MDHEN, CDR2 SYDVKM. The CDR3 spells CASSLIGGDGNTIYF. CDR3 bases: TGTGCCAGCAGTTTAATAGGAGGGGACGGAAACACCATATATTTT.

The V and J genes are TRBV19 and TRBJ2-2; D unclear. The length of the CDR3 is 14 residues. Germline-derived CDR1 and CDR2 are LNHDA and SQIVND (reference sequence). V was clipped by 7 bases and J by 9 bases, with 18 bases between them. CDR3 nucleotide sequence: TGTGCCAGTACTACGCGCTCCCCTACTAGGGAGCTGTTTTTT. This translates into CASTTRSPTRELFF.

The CDR3 sequence: CASSLVTQGVGGYTF. CDR3 DNA sequence: TGTGCCAGCAGCTTAGTGACTCAGGGGGTGGGTGGCTACACCTTC. J is TRBJ1-2 and V is TRBV7-8; TRBD1 agrees at 7 bases. The CDR3 is made up of 15 amino acids. With 1 base clipped from V and 7 bases from J, the junction kept 9 bases outside the gene matches. The V gene's germline CDR1 is SGHVS and CDR2 FQNEAQ.

J is TRBJ1-2 and V is TRBV28, with 7 bases identical to TRBD1. The CDR3 is 14 amino acids. V lost 5 bases to trimming and J lost 6 bases; unmatched junction nucleotides: 9. Germline values: CDR1 MDHEN, CDR2 SYDVKM. CDR3 nucleotide sequence: TGTGCCAGCAGTACCACAGGGGCGGGGAATGGCTACACCTTC. Translation: CASSTTGAGNGYTF.

This chain connects TRBV19 to TRBJ2-1; tentative D call: TRBD2 (5 bases). Germline assignment: CDR1 LNHDA and CDR2 SQIVND (reference sequence). V gave up 4 bases and J gave up 6 bases, with 16 bases separating them. The CDR3 consists of 15 residues. CDR3: CASSNIRAVTNEQFF. The CDR3 nucleotides read TGTGCCAGTAGTAATATCAGAGCGGTTACCAATGAGCAGTTCTTC.

The V and J genes are TRBV5-8 and TRBJ2-5, with D possibly matching TRBD1 (5 bases). V was cut by 2 bases and J by 1 base, with 12 bases left in between. This CDR3 has 15 residues. From germline, CDR1 is SGHTS and CDR2 YDEGEE. The chain's CDR3 is CASSLGDALQETQYF. The DNA for the CDR3 is TGTGCCAGCAGCTTAGGGGATGCGCTCCAAGAGACCCAGTACTTC. The complete variable domain, with remaining parts taken from reference TRBV5-8 and TRBJ2-5, reads EAGVTQSPTHLIKTRGQQATLRCSPISGHTSVYWYQQALGLGLQFLLWYDEGEERNRGNFPPRFSGRQFPNYSSELNVNALELEDSALYLCASSLGDALQETQYFGPGTRLLVL.

V is TRBV28 and J is TRBJ1-1, with D possibly being TRBD1 (6 bases). Germline V gives CDR1 MDHEN, CDR2 SYDVKM. The CDR3 spans 14 residues. V lost 5 bases and J lost 3, with 13 bases in between. Here the CDR3 reads CASSLQGWDTEAFF. CDR3 sequence (DNA): TGTGCCAGCAGTCTACAGGGTTGGGACACTGAAGCTTTCTTT. Using reference TRBV28 and TRBJ1-1 for the parts outside the CDR3, the full variable domain is DVKVTQSSRYLVKRTGEKVFLECVQDMDHENMFWYRQDPGLGLRLIYFSYDVKMKEKGDIPEGYSVSREKKERFSLILESASTNQTSMYLCASSLQGWDTEAFFGQGTRLTVV.

The chain joins TRBV3-1 (or the pseudogene TRBV3-2) to TRBJ2-7; TRBD2 matches at 7 bases. V was pared by 4 bases and J by 9 bases, with 9 bases of the junction left unmatched. The CDR3 is 13 residues long. Per germline, CDR1 LGHDT and CDR2 YNNKEL (reference sequence). CDR3 bases: TGTGCCAGCAGCCCCCGTCCGGGGGGTGGGCAGTACTTC. Residues: CASSPRPGGGQYF.

The chain has TRBV4-1 and TRBJ2-7; 7 bases line up with TRBD2. V was pared by 0 bases and J by 0 bases, with 5 bases of the junction left unmatched. Germline CDR1 is MGHRA and CDR2 is YSYEKL. The CDR3 consists of 16 residues. CDR3 protein: CASSQDQAGSSYEQYF. CDR3 sequence (DNA): TGCGCCAGCAGCCAAGATCAAGCGGGAAGCTCCTACGAGCAGTACTTC.

Here the CDR3 reads CASSLTSPHEQYF. The CDR3 bases are TGTGCCAGCAGCTTAACTAGCCCCCACGAGCAGTACTTC. The V and J genes are TRBV7-2 and TRBJ2-7; possibly TRBD2 for D (6 bases). V was clipped by 2 bases and J by 5 bases, with 10 bases between them. Per germline, CDR1 SGHTA and CDR2 FQGNSA. The CDR3 runs 13 residues.

This chain links TRBV7-9 with TRBJ2-1; 8 nucleotides match TRBD1. The length of the CDR3 is 16 residues. With V trimmed by 5 bases and J by 7 bases, 13 bases remained unmatched. Germline loops: CDR1 SEHNR, CDR2 FQNEAQ (reference sequence). The CDR3 sequence: CASSRAGTGLRNEQFF. The CDR3 bases are TGTGCCAGCAGCCGCGCCGGGACAGGTCTAAGGAATGAGCAGTTCTTC.

The chain recombines TRBV12-3 or TRBV12-4 with TRBJ1-2, with D perhaps matching TRBD1 (5 bases). Trimming took off 5 bases at V and 4 bases at J, with 11 bases between the two ends. The CDR3 is made up of 13 amino acids. The CDR3 sequence: CASSPGIGYGYTF. The CDR3 DNA reads TGTGCCAGCAGTCCAGGGATTGGCTATGGCTACACCTTC.

V is TRBV9 and J is TRBJ2-3, with TRBD2 matching over 13 bases. The junction had 6 bases not matched to a gene; V was cut back by 3 bases and J by 2 bases. Germline assignment: CDR1 SGDLS and CDR2 YYNGEE. CDR3 size: 17 residues. CDR3 bases: TGTGCCAGCAGCGAGAGACTAGCGGGAGGAATCACAGATACGCAGTATTTT. Protein sequence: CASSERLAGGITDTQYF. The full variable domain, completed using reference TRBV9 and TRBJ2-3, is DSGVTQTPKHLITATGQRVTLRCSPRSGDLSVYWYQQSLDQGLQFLIQYYNGEERAKGNILERFSAQQFPDLHSELNLSSLELGDSALYFCASSERLAGGITDTQYFGPGTRLTVL.

This chain links TRBV6-2 or TRBV6-3 with TRBJ1-2, with 10 bases that match TRBD1. Trimming removed 0 bases from V and 4 bases from J; junction bases left unmatched: 11. Germline CDR1 reads MNHEY; CDR2 reads SVGEGT. The CDR3 is made up of 18 amino acids. CDR3 in DNA: TGTGCCAGCAGTTACTCTCGACAGGGGGCGGCGAACTTCTATGGCTACACCTTC. Translation: CASSYSRQGAANFYGYTF.